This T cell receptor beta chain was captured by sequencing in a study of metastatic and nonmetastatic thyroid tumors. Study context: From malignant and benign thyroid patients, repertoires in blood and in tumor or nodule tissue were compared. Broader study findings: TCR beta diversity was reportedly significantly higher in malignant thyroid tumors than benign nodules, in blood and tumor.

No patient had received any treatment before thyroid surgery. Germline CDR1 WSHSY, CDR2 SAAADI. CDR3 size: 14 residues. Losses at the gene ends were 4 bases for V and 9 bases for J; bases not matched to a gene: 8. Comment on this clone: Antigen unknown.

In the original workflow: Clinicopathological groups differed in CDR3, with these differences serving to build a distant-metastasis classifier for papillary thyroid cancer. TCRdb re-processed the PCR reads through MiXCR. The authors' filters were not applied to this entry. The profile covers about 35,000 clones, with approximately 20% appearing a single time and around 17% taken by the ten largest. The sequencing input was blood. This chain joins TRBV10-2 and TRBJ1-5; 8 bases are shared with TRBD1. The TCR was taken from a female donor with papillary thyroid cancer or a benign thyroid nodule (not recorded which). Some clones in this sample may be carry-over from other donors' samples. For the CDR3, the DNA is TGCGCCAGCAGTGCGGTGGACAGGGTGAGGCCCCAGCATTTT. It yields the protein CASSAVDRVRPQHF.